Below, one T cell receptor beta chain is given with its context. The CDR3 contains 13 residues. Germline V gene lookup returns CDR1 SGHRS and CDR2 YFSETQ. V lost 3 bases to trimming and J lost 2 bases, with 6 bases between them. Sequencing used immunoSEQ multiplex PCR; TCRdb keeps in-frame clones, though not all of them. The table lists approximately 100,000 clones, 90% to 95% of them singletons, with about 3.9% in the top ten. This sample stems from a study of T cell changes during pregnancy in multiple sclerosis. The clonotype comes from a female donor with multiple sclerosis, enrolled in a pregnancy study. Here the sequenced sample was peripheral blood, taken in the first trimester of pregnancy. The V call is TRBV5-1, the J call TRBJ1-3, with D uncertain. For the CDR3, the DNA is TGCGCCAGCAGCTACGGTACTGGAAACACCATATATTTT. This codes for CASSYGTGNTIYF.